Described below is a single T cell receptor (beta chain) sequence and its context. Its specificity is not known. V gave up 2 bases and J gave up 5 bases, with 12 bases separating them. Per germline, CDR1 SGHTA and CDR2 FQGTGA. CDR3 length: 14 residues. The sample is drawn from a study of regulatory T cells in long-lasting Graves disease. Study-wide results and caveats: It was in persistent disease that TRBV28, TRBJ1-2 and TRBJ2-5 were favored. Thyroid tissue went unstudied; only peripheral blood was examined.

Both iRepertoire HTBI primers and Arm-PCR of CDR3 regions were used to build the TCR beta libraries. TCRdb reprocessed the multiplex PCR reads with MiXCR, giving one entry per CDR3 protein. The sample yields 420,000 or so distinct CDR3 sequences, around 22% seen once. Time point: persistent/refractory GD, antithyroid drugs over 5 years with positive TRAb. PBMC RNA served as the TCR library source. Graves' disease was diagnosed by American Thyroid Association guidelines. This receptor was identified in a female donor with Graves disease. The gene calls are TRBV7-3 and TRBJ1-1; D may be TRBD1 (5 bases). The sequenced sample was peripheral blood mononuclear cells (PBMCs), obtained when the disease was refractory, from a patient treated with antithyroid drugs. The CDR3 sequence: CASSLDGAVTEAFF. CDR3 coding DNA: TGTGCCAGCAGCTTAGACGGGGCTGTAACTGAAGCTTTCTTT.